This TCR beta chain was sequenced in a study of T cell responses to AZD1222 COVID-19 vaccine. Study-level results: Most donors were white British and more were female, and clonal diversity was possibly underestimated.

This clone came up once. Its antigen is as yet unknown. This CDR3 has 13 residues. Germline CDR1 SGHRS, CDR2 YFSETQ. The ends lost 4 bases at V and 9 bases at J; junction bases unmatched: 4. The data were produced by immunoSEQ multiplex PCR, yet TCRdb's version contains in-frame clones alone and is incomplete. This sample has under 150,000 clones; 88% occur once, and the top ten carry roughly 20%. Sequencing used peripheral blood, obtained on day 0 of MenACWY control vaccination. V usage is TRBV5-1 and J usage is TRBJ2-1; TRBD1 matches 10 bases. This TCR was recovered from an adult in good health. The CDR3: CASSIDRGREQFF. As DNA, the CDR3 is TGCGCCAGCAGCATCGACAGGGGGCGTGAGCAGTTCTTC.